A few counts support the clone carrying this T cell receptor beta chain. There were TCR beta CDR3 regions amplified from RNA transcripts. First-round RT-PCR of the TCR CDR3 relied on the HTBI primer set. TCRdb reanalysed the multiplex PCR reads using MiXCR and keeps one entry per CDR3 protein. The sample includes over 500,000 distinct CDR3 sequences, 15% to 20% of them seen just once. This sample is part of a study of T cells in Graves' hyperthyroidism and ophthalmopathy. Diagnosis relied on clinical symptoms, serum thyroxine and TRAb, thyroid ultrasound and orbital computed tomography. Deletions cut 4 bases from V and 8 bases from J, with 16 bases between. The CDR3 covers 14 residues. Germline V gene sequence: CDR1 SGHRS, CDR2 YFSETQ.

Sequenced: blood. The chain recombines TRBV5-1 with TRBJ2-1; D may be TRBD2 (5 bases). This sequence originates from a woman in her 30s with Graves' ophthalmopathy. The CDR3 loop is CASSLRDPLDEQFF. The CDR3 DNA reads TGCGCCAGCAGCCTTCGGGATCCCTTGGATGAGCAGTTCTTC.